A selection of T cell receptor beta chains follows, all from one sample in a study of cytomegalovirus exposure and HLA in healthy donors. Sequencing was performed with immunoSEQ multiplex PCR; in TCRdb, only in-frame clones are kept and a portion is missing. The table records 100,000 to 150,000 clones, roughly 79% of them present only once. Sequencing used PBMCs. These receptors were taken from a woman aged 40 to 50 in good health and CMV-seronegative. Both conserved end residues are part of each CDR3. The D gene is left open where the match is weak. The size field is filled for only some rows; it gives once, few, many or a size class.

J,size,D,V,CDR3,DNA
TRBJ1-4,once,TRBD1,TRBV2,CASRVQGILNEKLFF,TGTGCCAGCAGAGTACAGGGGATCCTTAATGAAAAACTGTTTTTT
TRBJ1-2,NA,NA,TRBV29-1,CSVVSSGDRGGYTF,TGCAGCGTTGTCTCCTCGGGGGATCGCGGTGGCTACACCTTC
TRBJ2-3,NA,TRBD1,TRBV7-2,CASSLQGARDTQYF,TGTGCCAGCAGCTTACAGGGGGCCAGGGATACGCAGTATTTT
TRBJ1-1,NA,TRBD1,TRBV7-8,CASSSRTGVNTEAFF,TGTGCCAGCAGCTCTAGGACAGGGGTGAACACTGAAGCTTTCTTT
TRBJ2-7,NA,TRBD1,TRBV9,CASSVEGTGSYEQYF,TGTGCCAGCAGCGTAGAGGGGACAGGGTCCTACGAGCAGTACTTC
TRBJ2-1,NA,TRBD2,TRBV7-9,CASSPTSGGYNEQFF,TGTGCCAGCAGCCCGACTAGCGGGGGCTACAATGAGCAGTTCTTC
TRBJ1-4,NA,NA,TRBV7-2,CASSLKVQGEKLFF,TGTGCCAGCAGCTTGAAAGTCCAGGGGGAAAAACTGTTTTTT
TRBJ2-7,NA,NA,TRBV11-2,CASSLDGLAATLSDYEQYF,TGTGCCAGCAGCTTAGATGGTCTGGCGGCTACACTCTCGGACTACGAGCAGTACTTC
TRBJ2-5,NA,NA,TRBV14,CASSQVYGGETQYF,TGTGCCAGCAGCCAAGTGTATGGTGGCGAGACCCAGTACTTC
TRBJ2-2,NA,TRBD2,TRBV7-3,CASSLNGRAGGQGGELFF,TGTGCCAGCAGCTTAAATGGCCGAGCGGGGGGGCAAGGCGGGGAGCTGTTTTTT
TRBJ1-2,NA,NA,TRBV6-5,CATILGGGYTF,TGTGCCACTATACTAGGGGGTGGCTACACCTTC
TRBJ2-5,once,TRBD1,TRBV5-6,CASSYTGGGETQYF,TGTGCCAGCAGCTATACAGGGGGCGGGGAGACCCAGTACTTC
TRBJ2-3,once,TRBD2,TRBV29-1,CSVEDLASGGGNTQYF,TGCAGCGTTGAAGATTTGGCTAGCGGGGGGGGAAATACGCAGTATTTT
TRBJ1-4,NA,NA,TRBV2,CASSVQGSEKLFF,TGTGCCAGCAGTGTGCAGGGGAGTGAAAAACTGTTTTTT
TRBJ2-1,few,NA,TRBV7-6,CAVGPGGNEQFF,TGTGCCGTAGGCCCCGGGGGCAATGAGCAGTTCTTC
TRBJ1-5,NA,NA,TRBV27,CASSLEGKGNQPQHF,TGTGCCAGCAGTTTAGAGGGCAAGGGCAATCAGCCCCAGCATTTT
TRBJ1-5,once,NA,TRBV2,CAGRAYKAGPNQPQHF,TGTGCCGGCAGAGCTTACAAGGCAGGTCCAAATCAGCCCCAGCATTTT
TRBJ2-2,NA,NA,TRBV2,CASNRQSNTGELFF,TGTGCCAGCAACCGACAGTCGAACACCGGGGAGCTGTTTTTT
TRBJ2-7,NA,NA,TRBV19,CASREQVGYEQYF,TGTGCCAGTAGAGAACAGGTGGGATACGAGCAGTACTTC
TRBJ1-5,NA,NA,TRBV10-2,CASSESRAGIGNQPQHF,TGCGCCAGCAGTGAGTCGAGGGCAGGCATTGGCAATCAGCCCCAGCATTTT
TRBJ2-6,NA,NA,TRBV19,CASSRTANGANVLTF,TGTGCCAGTAGTAGGACAGCCAATGGGGCCAACGTCCTGACTTTC
TRBJ1-1,few,NA,TRBV19,CASSIDSGTEAFF,TGTGCCAGTAGTATAGACAGTGGCACTGAAGCTTTCTTT
TRBJ1-5,NA,NA,TRBV15,CATSAGVGQPQHF,TGTGCCACCAGCGCGGGGGTTGGTCAGCCCCAGCATTTT
TRBJ2-5,few,TRBD2,TRBV2,CASRASGGNVRETQYF,TGTGCCAGCAGGGCTTCCGGGGGGAACGTAAGGGAGACCCAGTACTTC
TRBJ2-2,few,TRBD1,TRBV5-4,CASSWTGIGDTGELFF,TGTGCCAGCAGCTGGACAGGGATCGGGGACACCGGGGAGCTGTTTTTT
TRBJ1-2,NA,TRBD1,TRBV19,CASRQGGNYGYTF,TGTGCCAGTAGACAGGGGGGCAACTATGGCTACACCTTC
TRBJ2-1,few,TRBD2,TRBV4-1,CASSPYRLAVSSYNEQFF,TGCGCCAGCAGCCCTTATCGGCTAGCGGTTAGCTCCTACAATGAGCAGTTCTTC
TRBJ2-3,NA,NA,TRBV11-1,CASSIGQTPGTDTQYF,TGTGCCAGCAGCATCGGACAGACCCCGGGCACAGATACGCAGTATTTT
TRBJ1-1,NA,NA,TRBV9,CASSAGHPGDTEAFF,TGTGCCAGCAGCGCGGGACACCCCGGCGACACTGAAGCTTTCTTT
TRBJ1-2,NA,TRBD1,TRBV27,CASSRGQDSSYTF,TGTGCCAGCAGCCGCGGACAGGATTCGAGCTACACCTTC
TRBJ1-1,NA,TRBD1,TRBV5-1,CASSLDRGWAFF,TGCGCCAGCAGCTTGGACAGGGGTTGGGCTTTCTTT
TRBJ2-3,NA,TRBD2,TRBV19,CASSPRASGEFFTDTQYF,TGTGCCAGTAGTCCCAGGGCTAGCGGGGAGTTCTTCACAGATACGCAGTATTTT
TRBJ2-6,NA,NA,TRBV10-3,CAIQSEAGGLRGSGANVLTF,TGTGCCATCCAAAGTGAGGCAGGGGGGCTCCGGGGTTCTGGGGCCAACGTCCTGACTTTC
TRBJ2-7,NA,TRBD2,TRBV7-8,CASTSLVTSGSHEQYF,TGTGCCAGCACCTCTTTGGTGACTAGCGGGAGCCACGAGCAGTACTTC
TRBJ1-6,NA,NA,TRBV19,CASTGGTNNSPLHF,TGTGCCAGTACGGGGGGGACGAATAATTCACCCCTCCACTTT
TRBJ1-2,NA,NA,TRBV6-1,CASSGDSYGYTF,TGTGCCAGTTCGGGAGACAGCTATGGCTACACCTTC
TRBJ2-6,few,NA,TRBV9,CASSVGEGYGANVLTF,TGTGCCAGCAGCGTAGGTGAGGGATATGGGGCCAACGTCCTGACTTTC
TRBJ2-3,NA,TRBD1,TRBV9,CASSVGPTGGDTQYF,TGTGCCAGCAGCGTAGGACCAACAGGGGGAGATACGCAGTATTTT
TRBJ2-7,once,TRBD2,TRBV29-1,CAGGATGFEQYF,TGCGCGGGAGGGGCCACAGGGTTCGAGCAGTACTTC
TRBJ2-7,NA,TRBD1,TRBV18,CASSPDRVDYSYEQYF,TGTGCCAGCTCACCAGACAGGGTAGACTATTCATACGAGCAGTACTTC
TRBJ2-2,NA,TRBD1,TRBV6-5,CASASGQGNTGELFF,TGTGCCAGCGCCTCGGGACAGGGGAACACCGGGGAGCTGTTTTTT
TRBJ1-4,NA,NA,TRBV18,CASSPGVGEKLFF,TGTGCCAGCTCGCCGGGAGTTGGGGAAAAACTGTTTTTT
TRBJ2-7,NA,TRBD2,TRBV19,CASSMRASGSYEQYF,TGTGCCAGTAGTATGAGGGCTAGCGGGAGCTACGAGCAGTACTTC
TRBJ2-3,NA,NA,TRBV7-9,CASSPNTDTQYF,TGTGCCAGCAGCCCCAACACAGATACGCAGTATTTT
TRBJ2-7,once,TRBD2,TRBV10-3,CAISDPLLNSGGFSSYEQYF,TGTGCCATCAGTGACCCCCTGTTGAATAGCGGGGGGTTCAGTTCCTACGAGCAGTACTTC
TRBJ2-4,few,NA,TRBV27,CASHPGQNANSQYF,TGTGCCAGTCACCCGGGACAAAACGCAAACAGTCAGTACTTC
TRBJ2-7,once,NA,TRBV27,CASSLIRYEQYF,TGTGCCAGCAGTTTAATACGCTACGAGCAGTACTTC
TRBJ1-4,NA,TRBD1,TRBV14,CASSQGQGVREKLFF,TGTGCCAGCAGCCAAGGACAGGGGGTTCGAGAAAAACTGTTTTTT
TRBJ2-1,NA,TRBD2,TRBV13,CASSLERGVQNEQFF,TGTGCCAGCAGCTTAGAGCGGGGGGTCCAGAATGAGCAGTTCTTC
TRBJ1-1,few,NA,TRBV7-3,CASSPTANTEAFF,TGTGCCAGCAGTCCCACTGCAAACACTGAAGCTTTCTTT
TRBJ2-4,NA,TRBD2,TRBV5-6,CASTRGRGAKNSQYF,TGTGCCAGCACCCGAGGGAGGGGAGCCAAAAACAGTCAGTACTTC
TRBJ2-3,NA,TRBD2,TRBV7-3,CASSLWAGESTDTQYF,TGTGCCAGCAGCTTATGGGCGGGAGAGAGCACAGATACGCAGTATTTT
TRBJ2-4,NA,NA,TRBV27,CASSLGGQMSQYF,TGTGCCAGCAGTTTGGGGGGACAGATGAGTCAGTACTTC